This T cell receptor (beta chain) originates from a study of T-cell memory formation after mild COVID-19. Across the whole study: Clustering of TCRs was largely donor specific. Findings and caveats of the study: CD4+ contracting clones lay mainly in CM and EM, CD8+ ones in EMRA. Some SARS-CoV-2-responding clones were already detected in memory before infection.

Regarding this clonotype: Its antigen is unidentified.

The V gene lost 5 bases and the J gene lost 3 bases, with 11 bases spanning the gap. This CDR3 contains 12 residues. CDR1 and CDR2 (germline): DFQATT, SNEGSKA (reference sequence). Constant-segment primers and 5'RACE yielded cDNA libraries for TCR alpha and TCR beta, each carrying sample barcodes and UMIs. TCRdb reanalysed the 5' RACE reads using MiXCR and keeps one entry per CDR3 protein. The sample yields fewer than 50,000 distinct CDR3 sequences, about a tenth seen once. This TCR came from an adult woman who had mild COVID-19 (a few samples of this study predate the infection). Cell type and time point are not known. This chain links TRBV20-1 with TRBJ2-7, with D maybe TRBD1 (5 bases). Sequencing was performed on PBMCs or a T cell subset sorted from them (not recorded which). CDR3 region: CSAGQDSYEQYF. CDR3 in DNA: TGCAGTGCTGGACAAGACAGCTACGAGCAGTACTTC.